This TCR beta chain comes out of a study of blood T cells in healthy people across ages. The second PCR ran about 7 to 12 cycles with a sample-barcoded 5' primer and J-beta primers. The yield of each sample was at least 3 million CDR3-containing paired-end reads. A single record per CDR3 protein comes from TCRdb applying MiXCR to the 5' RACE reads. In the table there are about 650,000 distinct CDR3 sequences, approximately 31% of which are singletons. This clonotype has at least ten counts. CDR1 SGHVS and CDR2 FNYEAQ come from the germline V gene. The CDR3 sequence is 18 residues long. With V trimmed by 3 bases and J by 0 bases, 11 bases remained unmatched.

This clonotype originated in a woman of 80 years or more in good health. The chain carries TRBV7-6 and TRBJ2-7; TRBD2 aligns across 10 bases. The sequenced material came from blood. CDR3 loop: CASSFSGGSTTNSYEQYF. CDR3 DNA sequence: TGTGCCAGCAGCTTTAGCGGGGGGTCTACTACTAACTCCTACGAGCAGTACTTC.